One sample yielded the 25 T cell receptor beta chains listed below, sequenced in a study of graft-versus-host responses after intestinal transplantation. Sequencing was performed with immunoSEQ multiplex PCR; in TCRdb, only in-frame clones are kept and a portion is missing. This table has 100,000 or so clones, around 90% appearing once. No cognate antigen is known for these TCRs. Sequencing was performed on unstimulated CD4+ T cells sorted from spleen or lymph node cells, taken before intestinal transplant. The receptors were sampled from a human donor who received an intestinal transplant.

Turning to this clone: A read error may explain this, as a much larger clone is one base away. The CDR3 region has the DNA TGCGCCAGCAGTTTCAGCGGGAGTTCCTACGAGCAGTACTTC. It is translated as CASSFSGSSYEQYF. V gene TRBV5-1 combines with J gene TRBJ2-5, with 8 nucleotides matching TRBD2. The DNA matches TRBJ2-7 better at its end, which makes the J call doubtful. The CDR3 consists of 14 residues. The germline CDR1 and CDR2 sequences are SGHRS and YFSETQ.

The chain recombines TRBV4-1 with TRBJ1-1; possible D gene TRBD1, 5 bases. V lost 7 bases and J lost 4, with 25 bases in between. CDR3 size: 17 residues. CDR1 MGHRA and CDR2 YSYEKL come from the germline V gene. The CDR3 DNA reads TGCGCCAGCACCATCCTCATAGGCGGGGGGAGGGTCACTGAAGCTTTCTTT. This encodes CASTILIGGGRVTEAFF.

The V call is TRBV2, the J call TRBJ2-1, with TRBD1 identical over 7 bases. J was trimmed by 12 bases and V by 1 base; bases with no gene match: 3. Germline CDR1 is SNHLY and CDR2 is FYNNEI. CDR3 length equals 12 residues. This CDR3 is CASSEERQGQFF. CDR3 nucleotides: TGTGCCAGCAGTGAAGAACGACAGGGGCAGTTCTTC.

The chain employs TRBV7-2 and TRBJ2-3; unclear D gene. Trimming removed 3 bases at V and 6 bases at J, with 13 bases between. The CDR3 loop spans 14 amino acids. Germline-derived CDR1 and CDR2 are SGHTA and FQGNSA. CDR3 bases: TGTGCCAGCAGCTTGCGTAGCTTGTCCGATACGCAGTATTTT. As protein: CASSLRSLSDTQYF.

CDR3 nucleotide sequence: TGTGCCAGCAGCTCCGGGGGTTACGAGCAGTACTTC. This gives the protein CASSSGGYEQYF. The chain recombines TRBV6-6 with TRBJ2-7, with D tentatively TRBD2 (6 bases). The CDR3 consists of 12 residues. Germline assignment: CDR1 MNHNY and CDR2 SVGAGI (reference sequence). Between the trimmed V and J ends, which lost 6 bases and 4 bases, there was a span of 10 bases.

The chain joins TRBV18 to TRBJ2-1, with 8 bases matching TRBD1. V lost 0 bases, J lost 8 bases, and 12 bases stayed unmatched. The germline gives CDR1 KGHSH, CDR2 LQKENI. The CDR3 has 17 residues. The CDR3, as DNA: TGTGCCAGCTCACCACCGCGTTTCGGACAGGGTGCCGATGAGCAGTTCTTC. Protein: CASSPPRFGQGADEQFF.

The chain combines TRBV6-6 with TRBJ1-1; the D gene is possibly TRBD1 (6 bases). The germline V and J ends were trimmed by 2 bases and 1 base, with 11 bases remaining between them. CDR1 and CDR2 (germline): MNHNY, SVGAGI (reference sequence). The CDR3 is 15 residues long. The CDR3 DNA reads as TGTGCCAGCAGTTACCGATCCAGGGGGAACACTGAAGCTTTCTTT. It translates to CASSYRSRGNTEAFF.

The CDR3 loop reads CASSVFTGRDGYTF. The DNA for the CDR3 is TGTGCCAGCAGTGTTTTTACAGGGCGGGATGGCTACACCTTC. V usage is TRBV2 and J usage is TRBJ1-2; TRBD1 might be the D (6 bases). Trimming shortened V by 4 bases and J by 6 bases, and 15 bases separated the two germline ends. The CDR3 loop spans 14 amino acids. In germline, CDR1 is SNHLY, CDR2 FYNNEI.

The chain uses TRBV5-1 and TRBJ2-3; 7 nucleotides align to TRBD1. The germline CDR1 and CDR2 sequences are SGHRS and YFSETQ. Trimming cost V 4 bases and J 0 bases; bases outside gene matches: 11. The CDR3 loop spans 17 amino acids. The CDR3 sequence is CASSMDAYRGSTDTQYF. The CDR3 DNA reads TGCGCCAGCAGCATGGATGCATACAGGGGAAGCACAGATACGCAGTATTTT. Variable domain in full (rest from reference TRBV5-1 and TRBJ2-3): KAGVTQTPRYLIKTRGQQVTLSCSPISGHRSVSWYQQTPGQGLQFLFEYFSETQRNKGNFPGRFSGRQFSNSRSEMNVSTLELGDSALYLCASSMDAYRGSTDTQYFGPGTRLTVL.

CDR3 nucleotide sequence: TGTGCCACCAGCAGACGAACAGGGGGCCTCTATGGCTACACCTTC. It yields the protein CATSRRTGGLYGYTF. The V and J genes are TRBV15 and TRBJ1-2; TRBD1 aligns across 9 bases. The CDR3 totals 15 residues. The J segment lost 4 bases and the V segment lost 2 bases, leaving 5 bases of the junction unmatched. Germline assignment: CDR1 LNHNV and CDR2 YYDKDF (reference sequence). Supplemented by reference TRBV15 and TRBJ1-2, the full variable domain reads DAMVIQNPRYQVTQFGKPVTLSCSQTLNHNVMYWYQQKSSQAPKLLFHYYDKDFNNEADTPDNFQSRRPNTSFCFLDIRSPGLGDTAMYLCATSRRTGGLYGYTFGSGTRLTVV.

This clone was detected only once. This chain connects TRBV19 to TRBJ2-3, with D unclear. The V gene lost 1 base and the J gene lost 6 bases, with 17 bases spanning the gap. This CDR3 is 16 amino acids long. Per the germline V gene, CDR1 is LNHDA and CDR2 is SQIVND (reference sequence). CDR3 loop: CASSIAAVRIGDTQYF. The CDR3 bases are TGTGCCAGTAGTATAGCGGCGGTCCGCATTGGGGATACGCAGTATTTT.

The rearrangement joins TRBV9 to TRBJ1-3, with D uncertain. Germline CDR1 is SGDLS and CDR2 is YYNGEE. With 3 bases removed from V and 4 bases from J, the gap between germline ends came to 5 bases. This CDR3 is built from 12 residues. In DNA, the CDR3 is TGTGCCAGCAGCGACAGAGGAAACACCATATATTTT. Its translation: CASSDRGNTIYF.

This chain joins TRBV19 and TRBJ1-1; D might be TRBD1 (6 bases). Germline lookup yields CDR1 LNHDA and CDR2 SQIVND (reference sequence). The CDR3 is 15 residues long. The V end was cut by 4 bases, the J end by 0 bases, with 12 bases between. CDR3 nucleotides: TGTGCCAGTAGTAATCCGGGACACTTGAACACTGAAGCTTTCTTT. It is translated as CASSNPGHLNTEAFF.

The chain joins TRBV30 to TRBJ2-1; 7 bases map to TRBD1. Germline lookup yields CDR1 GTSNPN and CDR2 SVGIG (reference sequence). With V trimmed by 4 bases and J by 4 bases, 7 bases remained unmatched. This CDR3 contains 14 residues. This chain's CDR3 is CAWTPDRVYNEQFF. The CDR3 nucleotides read TGTGCCTGGACCCCAGACAGGGTGTACAATGAGCAGTTCTTC.

The CDR3, as DNA: TGTGCCAGCAGTTTGACAGGCCTCAGCTCCTACAATGAGCAGTTCTTC. It encodes CASSLTGLSSYNEQFF. This sequence joins TRBV28 and TRBJ2-1; possibly TRBD1 for D (6 bases). The CDR3 consists of 16 residues. V was trimmed by 3 bases and J by 0 bases, leaving 12 bases between them. From germline, CDR1 is MDHEN and CDR2 SYDVKM.

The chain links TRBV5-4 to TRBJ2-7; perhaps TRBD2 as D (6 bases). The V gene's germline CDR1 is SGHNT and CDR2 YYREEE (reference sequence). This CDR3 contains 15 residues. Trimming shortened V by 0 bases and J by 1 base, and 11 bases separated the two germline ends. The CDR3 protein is CASSLGTGRSYEQYF. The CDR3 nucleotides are TGTGCCAGCAGCTTGGGGACGGGGAGGTCCTACGAGCAGTACTTC.

This CDR3 is CASSLRGQGHNEQFF. CDR3 sequence (DNA): TGTGCCAGCAGTTTACGGGGACAGGGGCACAATGAGCAGTTCTTC. The chain couples TRBV27 to TRBJ2-1; TRBD1 matches 10 bases. The CDR3 runs 15 residues. The germline V gene has CDR1 MNHEY and CDR2 SMNVEV (reference sequence). V was pared by 2 bases and J by 5 bases, with 3 bases of the junction left unmatched.

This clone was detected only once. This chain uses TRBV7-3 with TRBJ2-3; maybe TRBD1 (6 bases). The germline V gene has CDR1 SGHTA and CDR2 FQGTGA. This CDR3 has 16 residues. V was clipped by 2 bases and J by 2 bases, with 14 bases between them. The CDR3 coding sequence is TGTGCCAGCAGCTTACAGGGGCGATCCTACACAGATACGCAGTATTTT. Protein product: CASSLQGRSYTDTQYF.

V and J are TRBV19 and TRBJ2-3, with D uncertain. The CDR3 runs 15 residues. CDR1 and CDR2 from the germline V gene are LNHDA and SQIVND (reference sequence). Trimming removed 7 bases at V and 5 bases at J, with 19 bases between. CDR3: CASKVRIGVGDTQYF. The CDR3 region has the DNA TGTGCCAGTAAAGTGAGGATTGGCGTCGGAGATACGCAGTATTTT.

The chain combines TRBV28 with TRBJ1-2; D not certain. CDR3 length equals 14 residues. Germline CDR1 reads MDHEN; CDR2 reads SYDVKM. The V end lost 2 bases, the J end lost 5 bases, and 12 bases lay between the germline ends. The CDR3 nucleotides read TGTGCCAGCAGTTTACCTATCGCCGGTTATGGCTACACCTTC. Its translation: CASSLPIAGYGYTF.

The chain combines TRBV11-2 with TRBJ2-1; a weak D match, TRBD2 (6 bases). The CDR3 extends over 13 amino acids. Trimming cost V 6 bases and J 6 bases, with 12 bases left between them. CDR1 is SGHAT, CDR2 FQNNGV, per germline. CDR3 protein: CASRLAATNEQFF. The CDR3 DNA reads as TGTGCCAGCAGACTAGCTGCAACCAATGAGCAGTTCTTC.

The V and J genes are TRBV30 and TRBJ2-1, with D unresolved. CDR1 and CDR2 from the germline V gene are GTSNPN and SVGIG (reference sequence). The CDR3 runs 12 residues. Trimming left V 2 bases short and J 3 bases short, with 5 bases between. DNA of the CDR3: TGTGCCTGGAGTTTCTACTACAATGAGCAGTTCTTC. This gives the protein CAWSFYYNEQFF.

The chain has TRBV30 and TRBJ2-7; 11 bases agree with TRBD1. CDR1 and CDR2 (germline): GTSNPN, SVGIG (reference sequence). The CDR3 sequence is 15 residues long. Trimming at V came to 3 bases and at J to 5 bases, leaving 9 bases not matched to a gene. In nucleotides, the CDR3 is TGTGCCTGGAGCCCCTGGGACAGGGGGAGGGACGAGCAGTACTTC. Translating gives CAWSPWDRGRDEQYF.

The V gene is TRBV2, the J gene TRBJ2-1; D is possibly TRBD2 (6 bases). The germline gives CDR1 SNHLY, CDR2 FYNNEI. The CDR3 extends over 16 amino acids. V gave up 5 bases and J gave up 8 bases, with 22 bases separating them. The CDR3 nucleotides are TGTGCCAGCAGTTTTGGAGGGCCGGTCTATCTAGATGAGCAGTTCTTC. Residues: CASSFGGPVYLDEQFF.

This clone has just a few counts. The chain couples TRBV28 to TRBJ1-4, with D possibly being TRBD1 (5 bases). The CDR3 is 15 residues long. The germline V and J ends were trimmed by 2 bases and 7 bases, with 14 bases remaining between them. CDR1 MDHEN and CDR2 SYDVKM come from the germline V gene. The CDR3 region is CASSLQAGPSEKLFF. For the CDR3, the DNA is TGTGCCAGCAGTTTACAGGCAGGGCCAAGTGAAAAACTGTTTTTT.